This TCR beta chain was observed in a study of blood T cell repertoires in COVID-19. Study summary: The origin of the acute and convalescent COVID-19 samples was the United States, Italy and Spain. From T cells, B-cell-depleted T cells, or PBMCs came the material, which was cDNA or gDNA.

With 2 bases removed from V and 2 bases from J, the gap between germline ends came to 12 bases. This CDR3 has 15 residues. The V gene's germline CDR1 is MGHRA and CDR2 YSYEKL. Original handling: Estimated nucleated cell counts came from reference gene primer amplification. TCRdb's copy holds only in-frame clones and misses some; the assay was immunoSEQ multiplex PCR. V and J calls and clone size come straight from that table; D and trimming were deduced from the DNA. The sample records almost 400,000 clones, roughly 86% being singletons. This receptor was obtained from a woman aged 55 to 70 with COVID-19, enrolled during active disease. The chain employs TRBV4-1 and TRBJ1-2, with no clear D. The material sequenced was peripheral blood. CDR3 amino acids: CASSQQATSNYGYTF. The CDR3 nucleotides are TGCGCCAGCAGCCAACAGGCCACTTCCAACTATGGCTACACCTTC.